This T cell receptor beta chain comes out of a study of blood T cell repertoires in COVID-19. Study overall: T cells, B-cell-depleted T cells, or PBMCs supplied cDNA or gDNA.

V lost 0 bases and J 10 bases, leaving 9 bases between the germline ends. This CDR3 has 12 amino acids. The germline V gene encodes CDR1 KGHSH and CDR2 LQKENI. This clone was seen more than once but under ten times. Authors' data handling: Reference gene primer amplification yielded estimated nucleated cell counts. TCRdb's table, derived via immunoSEQ multiplex PCR, lists solely in-frame clones and lacks some. V and J calls and clone size are those listed in that table; D and trimming were worked out from the DNA. The sample lists 100,000 to 150,000 clones, approximately 90% occurring once. Material: peripheral blood. The chain couples TRBV18 to TRBJ1-1; D is unresolved. The TCR originated in a man aged 50 to 60 with COVID-19, enrolled during active disease. Written as DNA, the CDR3 is TGTGCCAGCTCACCACCTGGCGAGGTAGCTTTCTTT. Translating gives CASSPPGEVAFF.